This T cell receptor beta chain was sequenced for a study of regulatory T cells in long-lasting Graves disease. This clonotype has ten or more counts. V lost 5 bases to trimming and J lost 1 base, with 12 bases between them. The CDR3 contains 15 residues. Germline CDR1 is MDHEN and CDR2 is SYDVKM. Construction of the TCR beta libraries employed iRepertoire HTBI primers in conjunction with Arm-PCR of CDR3 regions. TCRdb itself ran the multiplex PCR reads through MiXCR, one entry per CDR3 protein. The table includes hundreds of thousands of distinct CDR3 sequences, 16% detected once. Time point noted: newly diagnosed GD, antithyroid drugs for less than 3 months. The TCR library was prepared using RNA isolated from PBMCs. These data are also associated with another study on T cells in Graves' hyperthyroidism and ophthalmopathy.

Sample: peripheral blood mononuclear cells (PBMCs), taken at new diagnosis, from a patient treated with antithyroid drugs. The chain combines TRBV28 with TRBJ1-5; tentative D call: TRBD1 (5 bases). The TCR sequence derives from a woman aged 30 to 39 with Graves disease. The CDR3 nucleotides are TGTGCCAGCAGTAAGTCGAAGGGGAGCAATCAGCCCCAGCATTTT. Translated: CASSKSKGSNQPQHF.